The rows below give T cell receptor beta chains drawn from one sample of a study of cytomegalovirus exposure and HLA in healthy donors. Data came from immunoSEQ multiplex PCR; TCRdb stores just in-frame clones and leaves some out. The data show 130,000 or so clones, 75% to 80% seen once. The material sequenced was PBMCs. The origin of the receptors is a woman aged 55-75 years in good health and CMV-seronegative. Both conserved end residues are part of each CDR3. The D gene is left open where the match is weak. A clone size is listed for some rows: how often the clone was seen (once, few, many), or a class if it is expanded.

clone_size	d_call	j_call	v_call	cdr3_nt	cdr3_aa
few	NA	TRBJ2-1	TRBV18	TGTGCCAGCTCACCCCAGGCCGATGAGCAGTTCTTC	CASSPQADEQFF
once	NA	TRBJ2-6	TRBV14	TGTGCCAGCAGCCACGTAAACTCTGGGGCCAACGTCCTGACTTTC	CASSHVNSGANVLTF
once	NA	TRBJ2-7	TRBV21-1	TGTGCCAGCAGCAAAGCCAAGACTAGCGGGGGTAAGAACGAGCAGTACTTC	CASSKAKTSGGKNEQYF
NA	TRBD1	TRBJ1-4	TRBV4-1	TGCGCCAGCAGACGTGGACAGGGGGCAACTAATGAAAAACTGTTTTTT	CASRRGQGATNEKLFF
once	TRBD1	TRBJ1-6	TRBV6-6	TGTGCCAGCCTAGGACAGGAGGGCAATTCACCCCTCCACTTT	CASLGQEGNSPLHF
NA	TRBD1	TRBJ2-3	TRBV6-5	TGTGCCAGCATCGGGACAGGGCAATCGAGAGATACGCAGTATTTT	CASIGTGQSRDTQYF
NA	TRBD1	TRBJ1-6	TRBV29-1	TGCAGCGTCTCAGGGGGGCCTAATTCACCCCTCCACTTT	CSVSGGPNSPLHF
NA	TRBD2	TRBJ2-1	TRBV5-1	TGCGCCAGCACGGGACTAGCGGGTTACAATGAGCAGTTCTTC	CASTGLAGYNEQFF
NA	TRBD2	TRBJ2-3	TRBV5-1	TGCGCCAGCAGCTGGACTAGCGGGAGGGCCCCAGATACGCAGTATTTT	CASSWTSGRAPDTQYF
NA	TRBD1	TRBJ2-7	TRBV4-1	TGCGCCAGCAGCCAAGAGGGGACAGGCTACGAGCAGTACTTC	CASSQEGTGYEQYF
few	NA	TRBJ1-1	TRBV27	TGTGCCAGCAGTTTACAGGCAGTTGGTTGGGACACTGAAGCTTTCTTT	CASSLQAVGWDTEAFF
NA	TRBD1	TRBJ1-4	TRBV6-6	TGTGCCAGCAGTTATGGACAGGGGACAACTAATGAAAAACTGTTTTTT	CASSYGQGTTNEKLFF
NA	TRBD1	TRBJ2-3	TRBV7-2	TGTGCCAGCAGCCAGGGGGCAGATACGCAGTATTTT	CASSQGADTQYF
few	TRBD1	TRBJ1-2	TRBV29-1	TGCAGCGTTGAGGAGGACAGGGGGCTATATGGCTACACCTTC	CSVEEDRGLYGYTF
NA	TRBD1	TRBJ2-5	TRBV7-3	TGTGCCAGCAGCTTCTTAGGACAGGGTAAAGAGACCCAGTACTTC	CASSFLGQGKETQYF
NA	TRBD1	TRBJ2-3	TRBV7-9	TGTGCCAGCAGCTTGCAGGGACAGGGCACAGATACGCAGTATTTT	CASSLQGQGTDTQYF
NA	NA	TRBJ2-6	TRBV28	TGTGCCAGCAGTTACCCTTGGGAGTCTGGGGCCAACGTCCTGACTTTC	CASSYPWESGANVLTF
NA	TRBD1	TRBJ1-4	TRBV6-5	TGTGCCAGCAGTAAAGACAGGGCACCTAATGAAAAACTGTTTTTT	CASSKDRAPNEKLFF
NA	TRBD1	TRBJ1-2	TRBV7-8	TGTGCCAGCAGGGGTGAAGGGGGCGCAAGCTATGGCTACACCTTC	CASRGEGGASYGYTF
NA	NA	TRBJ1-6	TRBV4-1	TGCGCCAGCAGCCAAGATATCGGGGGACTCCTCCACTTT	CASSQDIGGLLHF
NA	TRBD1	TRBJ2-7	TRBV4-2	TGTGCCAGCAGCCAAGTATTGGGACAGGGCTACGAGCAGTACTTC	CASSQVLGQGYEQYF
few	NA	TRBJ1-5	TRBV5-8	TGTGCCAGCAGCTCTGGGCGGGGTAGCAATCAGCCCCAGCATTTT	CASSSGRGSNQPQHF
NA	TRBD2	TRBJ2-1	TRBV5-4	TGTGCCAGCAGCCCTAGGACTAGCGGGAGTTACAATGAGCAGTTCTTC	CASSPRTSGSYNEQFF
NA	NA	TRBJ2-5	TRBV29-1	TGCAGCGTTGGTGGAAGCGGGCAAGAGACCCAGTACTTC	CSVGGSGQETQYF
NA	NA	TRBJ1-3	TRBV11-1	TGTGCCAGCAGCCAGCAGGGTGGCTCTGGAAACACCATATATTTT	CASSQQGGSGNTIYF
NA	NA	TRBJ1-1	TRBV5-4	TGTGCCAGCAGCTTGGCAGGAGGGCCAAGGACTGAAGCTTTCTTT	CASSLAGGPRTEAFF
NA	NA	TRBJ1-1	TRBV10-3	TGTGCCATCAGTGACAGGGAAGGCGTGAACACTGAAGCTTTCTTT	CAISDREGVNTEAFF
NA	TRBD1	TRBJ2-2	TRBV18	TGTGCCAGCTCACCACCGGGGACAGGCCAAGCGAACACCGGGGAGCTGTTTTTT	CASSPPGTGQANTGELFF
NA	TRBD2	TRBJ2-5	TRBV27	TGTGCCAGCCCCCCAGCGGGGTGGGGAGAGACCCAGTACTTC	CASPPAGWGETQYF
NA	TRBD1	TRBJ2-7	TRBV28	TGTGCCAGCAGTTTTCCCGGAAGGGGGCTCCGGACCTACGAGCAGTACTTC	CASSFPGRGLRTYEQYF
few	NA	TRBJ2-1	TRBV29-1	TGCAGCGTTGCGACGGGGGTAGGGCAGTTCTTC	CSVATGVGQFF
NA	TRBD1	TRBJ1-4	TRBV10-3	TGTGCCATCAGTGAGTCCGGGACAGGGTTAGTAAAACTGTTTTTT	CAISESGTGLVKLFF
once	TRBD1	TRBJ1-2	TRBV28	TGTGCCAGCAGCCACCCTAATGCGGGACAGGGGTTCTTTAACTATGGCTACACCTTC	CASSHPNAGQGFFNYGYTF
many	NA	TRBJ1-1	TRBV19	TGTGCCAGTAGTTTCGACAGGAACACTGAAGCTTTCTTT	CASSFDRNTEAFF
NA	NA	TRBJ1-6	TRBV25-1	TGTGCCAGCAGGGGAGGGGGGGATAATTCACCCCTCCACTTT	CASRGGGDNSPLHF
NA	TRBD2	TRBJ2-2	TRBV5-1	TGCGCCAGCAGCTATGGACTAGCGGGGGGGCCTAGCACCGGGGAGCTGTTTTTT	CASSYGLAGGPSTGELFF
few	NA	TRBJ1-6	TRBV10-2	TGCGCCAGCAGTGAACGCCGAACCGGGGGATCACCCCTCCACTTT	CASSERRTGGSPLHF
medium-sized	NA	TRBJ2-4	TRBV19	TGTGCCAGTGAACAGGGAAGTGAGGCCAAAAACATTCAGTACTTC	CASEQGSEAKNIQYF